Presented here are 27 T cell receptor beta chains from one specimen sequenced in a study of cytomegalovirus exposure and HLA in healthy donors. The PCR contained 60 Vbeta and 13 Jbeta primers. Method: immunoSEQ multiplex PCR; TCRdb's copy keeps in-frame clones and lacks some. The repertoire holds 140,000 to 150,000 clones, with roughly 79% as singletons. Specimen: PBMCs. The receptor set was obtained from a woman aged 25 to 39 in good health and CMV-seronegative.

The chain links TRBV19 to TRBJ2-1; perhaps TRBD1 as D (6 bases). This CDR3 has 14 residues. Trimming shortened V by 11 bases and J by 2 bases, and 16 bases separated the two germline ends. Germline lookup yields CDR1 LNHDA and CDR2 SQIVND (reference sequence). CDR3 nucleotides: TGTGCCGCTCGCGGGCAGGGGACCTACAATGAGCAGTTCTTC. Protein product: CAARGQGTYNEQFF.

The chain is built from TRBV5-4 and TRBJ2-3; 12 nucleotides align to TRBD1. The CDR3 length is 16 residues. From germline, CDR1 is SGHNT and CDR2 YYREEE (reference sequence). The V and J ends lost 5 bases and 3 bases, in that order; junction bases with no gene match: 7. The CDR3 DNA is TGTGCCAGCAGACTCGGGACAGGGGGCAGGACAGATACGCAGTATTTT. Residues: CASRLGTGGRTDTQYF.

J is TRBJ1-4 and V is TRBV30; no clear D gene. Deletions cut 3 bases from V and 3 bases from J, with 11 bases between. This CDR3 has 14 amino acids. The germline gives CDR1 GTSNPN, CDR2 SVGIG (reference sequence). The DNA of the CDR3 is TGTGCCTGGAGCCGAGGAGCCTCTAATGAAAAACTGTTTTTT. This sequence encodes CAWSRGASNEKLFF.

This clone was recorded once. The rearrangement links TRBV6-1 to TRBJ2-2, with D perhaps TRBD1 (7 bases). Germline CDR1 reads MNHNS; CDR2 reads SASEGT. The CDR3 totals 15 residues. Between the trimmed V and J ends, which lost 6 bases and 8 bases, there was a span of 19 bases. Here the CDR3 reads CASSRNGGGGGELFF. DNA of the CDR3: TGTGCCAGCAGCCGGAACGGAGGGGGCGGAGGGGAGCTGTTTTTT.

This sequence joins TRBV18 and TRBJ1-5, with 10 bases matching TRBD1. Germline trimming cut 3 bases from V and 4 bases from J; bases unmatched to any gene: 0. Germline values: CDR1 KGHSH, CDR2 LQKENI. CDR3 length: 14 residues. CDR3 DNA: TGTGCCAGCTCACCGGACAGGGGGAATCAGCCCCAGCATTTT. Amino acid sequence: CASSPDRGNQPQHF.

The chain combines TRBV5-1 with TRBJ1-4, with D perhaps matching TRBD1 (5 bases). This CDR3 is 14 amino acids long. The V gene's germline CDR1 is SGHRS and CDR2 YFSETQ. V dropped 4 bases and J dropped 3 bases, with 10 bases sitting between them. CDR3 sequence (DNA): TGCGCCAGCAGCCAAGACAGCCCTAATGAAAAACTGTTTTTT. This gives the protein CASSQDSPNEKLFF.

This chain uses TRBV6-1 with TRBJ2-2, with TRBD1 as a possible D gene (5 bases). This CDR3 is 12 amino acids long. Germline V lookup: CDR1 MNHNS, CDR2 SASEGT. V gave up 6 bases and J gave up 4 bases, with 6 bases separating them. In nucleotides, the CDR3 is TGTGCCAGCAGGCAGGGCACCGGGGAGCTGTTTTTT. This sequence encodes CASRQGTGELFF.

The chain recombines TRBV4-2 with TRBJ2-1; D unclear. This CDR3 is built from 15 residues. Germline-derived CDR1 and CDR2 are LGHNA and YNFKEQ. The V end lost 3 bases, the J end lost 1 base, and 10 bases lay between the germline ends. The CDR3 protein is CASSQGQTSYNEQFF. CDR3 coding DNA: TGTGCCAGCAGCCAGGGCCAAACTTCCTACAATGAGCAGTTCTTC.

The chain uses TRBV30 and TRBJ2-7, with D possibly being TRBD2 (6 bases). Germline CDR1 reads GTSNPN; CDR2 reads SVGIG (reference sequence). V was shortened by 3 bases and J by 7 bases, with 19 bases between the two germline ends. The CDR3 runs to 14 residues. The CDR3 loop is CAWRGRAFGGEQYF. The CDR3 DNA reads as TGTGCCTGGAGGGGCAGGGCCTTCGGGGGAGAGCAGTACTTC.

The CDR3 coding sequence is TGTGCCAGCAGTGAGACAGGGGGTATAGGCACAGATACGCAGTATTTT. This codes for CASSETGGIGTDTQYF. The chain carries TRBV6-1 and TRBJ2-3, with 9 positions matching TRBD1. In germline, CDR1 is MNHNS, CDR2 SASEGT. The CDR3 is made up of 16 amino acids. V lost 3 bases and J lost 1; bases outside the gene matches: 5.

The sample holds a few counts of this clone. This chain joins TRBV6-4 and TRBJ2-1; D might be TRBD2 (5 bases). Germline assignment: CDR1 MRHNA and CDR2 SNTAGT. V was shortened by 5 bases and J by 6 bases, with 14 bases between the two germline ends. This CDR3 comprises 14 residues. DNA of the CDR3: TGTGCCAGCAGTACGGACTCCGGCGCCAATGAGCAGTTCTTC. Its translation: CASSTDSGANEQFF.

This clone has more than one count but fewer than ten. The rearrangement links TRBV5-6 to TRBJ1-2; TRBD1 might be the D (6 bases). This CDR3 has 15 amino acids. Trimming took 6 bases from V and 4 from J, leaving 19 bases between them. Germline-derived CDR1 and CDR2 are SGHDT and YYEEEE. The CDR3 DNA reads TGTGCCAGCATCCTGTTGACAGGCGAATCCTATGGCTACACCTTC. Its protein is CASILLTGESYGYTF.

The sample holds many counts of this clone. The chain uses TRBV6-1 and TRBJ1-6; TRBD1 matches at 7 bases. Germline V gives CDR1 MNHNS, CDR2 SASEGT. The CDR3 runs 19 residues. V lost 1 base to trimming and J lost 4 bases; unmatched junction nucleotides: 13. Here the CDR3 DNA reads TGTGCCAGCAGTGAAGGGAGGTTTAGGGACAGATTATATAATTCACCCCTCCACTTT. Translated: CASSEGRFRDRLYNSPLHF.

This chain connects TRBV6-1 to TRBJ1-1; D uncertain. The germline CDR1 and CDR2 sequences are MNHNS and SASEGT. V gave up 1 base and J gave up 6 bases, with 12 bases separating them. The CDR3 covers 14 residues. Written as DNA, the CDR3 is TGTGCCAGCAGTGAAGAACAGTGGATGGCTGAAGCTTTCTTT. Translation gives CASSEEQWMAEAFF.

V is TRBV7-3 and J is TRBJ1-2; possible D gene TRBD1, 6 bases. Germline V gene lookup returns CDR1 SGHTA and CDR2 FQGTGA. The germline V and J ends were trimmed by 4 bases and 5 bases, with 23 bases remaining between them. The CDR3 spans 17 residues. The CDR3 region is CASSSQTGRLGSYGYTF. The CDR3 DNA is TGTGCCAGCAGCTCCCAGACAGGACGGTTGGGAAGTTATGGCTACACCTTC.

The CDR3 DNA reads TGTGCCAGCAGTTCCCGAAGCGGGGGGGCCGTAGAGACCCAGTACTTC. This translates into CASSSRSGGAVETQYF. This chain uses TRBV6-5 with TRBJ2-5; TRBD2 agrees at 10 bases. The V gene end was trimmed by 4 bases and the J gene end by 4 bases; junction bases not matched to a gene: 9. CDR1 and CDR2 from the germline V gene are MNHEY and SVGAGI. This CDR3 is 16 amino acids long.

This sequence joins TRBV20-1 and TRBJ1-1; D is unclear. Germline assignment: CDR1 DFQATT and CDR2 SNEGSKA (reference sequence). CDR3 length: 11 residues. The V and J ends lost 6 bases and 2 bases respectively, with 7 bases between them. This CDR3 is CSAYRNTEAFF. CDR3 nucleotides: TGCAGTGCCTACCGTAACACTGAAGCTTTCTTT.

The chain couples TRBV15 to TRBJ1-1, with D possibly matching TRBD1 (6 bases). The germline V and J ends were trimmed by 9 bases and 8 bases, with 19 bases remaining between them. The CDR3 is 13 residues long. The germline CDR1 and CDR2 sequences are LNHNV and YYDKDF (reference sequence). CDR3: CATGQGRLTEAFF. Here the CDR3 DNA reads TGTGCCACGGGTCAGGGGCGCCTGACAGAAGCTTTCTTT.

The rearrangement links TRBV7-8 to TRBJ2-1; 8 bases fit TRBD1. The V segment lost 0 bases and the J segment 4 bases; nucleotides outside the gene matches: 11. CDR1 SGHVS and CDR2 FQNEAQ come from the germline V gene. The length of the CDR3 is 18 residues. The CDR3 DNA reads TGTGCCAGCAGCTTAGCCCTCGTTCGGACAGGGTTTTACAATGAGCAGTTCTTC. Amino acid sequence: CASSLALVRTGFYNEQFF.

The J gene is TRBJ1-2, the V gene TRBV19; 8 positions match TRBD1. The CDR3 runs to 14 residues. The trim removed 7 bases at V and 8 bases at J, leaving 12 bases unmatched. CDR1 is LNHDA and CDR2 is SQIVND in the germline V gene (reference sequence). CDR3 sequence (DNA): TGTGCCAGTAACCCTGACAGGGGAATTAGAGGCTACACCTTC. Its protein product is CASNPDRGIRGYTF.

J is TRBJ2-1 and V is TRBV6-1, with 10 positions matching TRBD2. The V and J ends lost 11 bases and 4 bases, in that order; junction bases with no gene match: 5. Per germline, CDR1 MNHNS and CDR2 SASEGT. The CDR3 spans 13 residues. The CDR3: CAGVTSGYNEQFF. In nucleotides, the CDR3 is TGTGCCGGTGTGACTAGCGGGTACAATGAGCAGTTCTTC.

The count of this clone is one. This rearrangement joins TRBV9 to TRBJ1-1; D is undetermined. V dropped 0 bases and J dropped 0 bases, with 9 bases sitting between them. The CDR3 loop spans 15 amino acids. CDR1 is SGDLS, CDR2 YYNGEE, per germline. CDR3 sequence (DNA): TGTGCCAGCAGCGTAGGCCCCGGTTTGAACACTGAAGCTTTCTTT. It is translated as CASSVGPGLNTEAFF.

This clone appeared a few times. This sequence joins TRBV9 and TRBJ1-2; D is unclear. The CDR3 runs 14 residues. The V gene lost 3 bases and the J gene lost 4 bases, with 13 bases spanning the gap. Germline-derived CDR1 and CDR2 are SGDLS and YYNGEE. The CDR3 loop is CASSAEGVGYGYTF. In DNA form, the CDR3 reads TGTGCCAGCAGCGCGGAGGGAGTGGGCTATGGCTACACCTTC.

The chain has TRBV6-5 and TRBJ1-1, with 7 bases identical to TRBD1. With 6 bases clipped from V and 5 bases from J, the junction kept 9 bases outside the gene matches. This CDR3 is built from 14 residues. Germline CDR1 MNHEY, CDR2 SVGAGI. The CDR3 region is CASRGLPDRTEAFF. The DNA for the CDR3 is TGTGCCAGCAGGGGGCTGCCGGACAGGACTGAAGCTTTCTTT.

There are a few counts of this clone. The V and J genes are TRBV2 and TRBJ2-2; 12 positions agree with TRBD2. Germline V CDR1 and CDR2: SNHLY, FYNNEI. The CDR3 sequence is 15 residues long. V lost 7 bases to trimming and J lost 6 bases; unmatched junction nucleotides: 6. CDR3: CASNKLAGGSGELFF. The CDR3 region has the DNA TGTGCCAGCAACAAGCTAGCGGGGGGGTCCGGGGAGCTGTTTTTT.

This sequence joins TRBV2 and TRBJ2-2; 8 bases line up with TRBD2. This CDR3 region has 15 residues. After removal of 3 bases from V and 5 bases from J, the junction contained 5 bases not matched to a gene. Per the germline V gene, CDR1 is SNHLY and CDR2 is FYNNEI. CDR3 protein: CASSEDGGGTGELFF. CDR3 bases: TGTGCCAGCAGTGAGGACGGGGGGGGGACCGGGGAGCTGTTTTTT.

The genes are TRBV27 and TRBJ1-2, with 7 bases fitting TRBD1. The germline V gene has CDR1 MNHEY and CDR2 SMNVEV (reference sequence). The CDR3 length is 13 residues. Germline trimming cut 5 bases from V and 8 bases from J; bases unmatched to any gene: 8. The CDR3 bases are TGTGCCAGCAGTAAAACAGGGGATTCAGGCTACACCTTC. Amino acid sequence: CASSKTGDSGYTF.